The clone carrying this T cell receptor (beta chain) has just a few counts. This entry comes from a study of blood T cells in healthy people across ages. Germline V lookup: CDR1 MNHEY, CDR2 SMNVEV (reference sequence). This CDR3 is built from 14 residues. Germline trimming cut 8 bases from V and 5 bases from J; bases unmatched to any gene: 8. PCR was performed a second time for about 7 to 11 cycles using a sample-barcoded 5' primer and a J-beta primer mix. TCRdb independently ran MiXCR on the 5' RACE reads; one entry per CDR3 protein. The table shows 600,000 to 900,000 distinct CDR3 sequences, with around 25% occurring only once. This same sample was also part of a study on T cells of mothers and their children.

The sequence was collected from a boy aged 5-17 years in good health. The chain combines TRBV27 with TRBJ2-1; TRBD1 agrees at 8 bases. Input material: blood. CDR3 DNA: TGTGCCAGCGCGAGCCGGACAGGGCACAATGAGCAGTTCTTC. Amino acid sequence: CASASRTGHNEQFF.